The T cell receptor (beta chain) described here comes from a study of CD8+ T cells in alopecia areata. Study details: Tofacitinib dosing lasted 6 to 18 months, which was then followed by 6 months off drug.

Trimming left V 1 base short and J 0 bases short, with 14 bases between. CDR3 size: 18 residues. CDR1 and CDR2 from the germline V gene are SGHRS and YFSETQ. Study results and limitations: Alopecia totalis/universalis scalp especially showed more expanded CD8+ clones than normal scalp.

Alopecia areata patients had lesional scalp punch biopsies and peripheral blood taken from them. Comments on this clone: Its antigen remains unknown.

RNA extraction and reverse transcription yielded cDNA as sequencing template. Some clones are missing from TCRdb's copy, which holds only in-frame ones; the method was immunoSEQ multiplex PCR. This sample has approximately 150,000 clones, with 67% found just once. This rearrangement joins TRBV5-1 to TRBJ1-6; possible D gene TRBD1, 6 bases. The source is a human donor with alopecia areata. The sample here was CD8+ T cells sorted from blood, taken at week 0. The CDR3, as DNA: TGCGCCAGCAGCTTGAGAGGGACAATGAGCTCCTATAATTCACCCCTCCACTTT. Translated: CASSLRGTMSSYNSPLHF.